Listed here are 21 T cell receptor beta chains from one sample, sequenced in a study of blood T cell repertoires in COVID-19. Produced via immunoSEQ multiplex PCR; TCRdb's table is partial and in-frame only. The table includes some 380,000 clones, 87% detected once. Sequences were obtained from PBMCs or T cells enriched from blood (not recorded which). These receptors were taken from a man in his thirties or forties who had recovered from COVID-19.

The genes are TRBV27 and TRBJ1-1; maybe TRBD1 (6 bases). The CDR3 has 14 amino acids. The V gene's germline CDR1 is MNHEY and CDR2 SMNVEV (reference sequence). The V and J ends lost 9 bases and 0 bases respectively, with 14 bases between them. The CDR3 DNA is TGTGCCAGTCAGGGGAGGGTCATGAACACTGAAGCTTTCTTT. It specifies CASQGRVMNTEAFF.

The chain combines TRBV7-2 with TRBJ1-5, with 7 bases identical to TRBD1. V lost 3 bases, J lost 0 bases, and 11 bases stayed unmatched. This CDR3 is 18 amino acids long. Germline lookup yields CDR1 SGHTA and CDR2 FQGNSA. The CDR3 sequence: CASSLGNKGAGSNQPQHF. The CDR3 bases are TGTGCCAGCAGCTTGGGTAATAAGGGGGCTGGTAGCAATCAGCCCCAGCATTTT.

CDR3 residues: CASSLGGSYNEQFF. Here the CDR3 DNA reads TGTGCCAGCAGTTTGGGGGGATCCTACAATGAGCAGTTCTTC. V gene TRBV27 combines with J gene TRBJ2-1, with a possible D match to TRBD2 (6 bases). The CDR3 loop spans 14 amino acids. The germline V gene encodes CDR1 MNHEY and CDR2 SMNVEV (reference sequence). V was clipped by 3 bases and J by 1 base, with 7 bases between them.

The V and J genes are TRBV12-5 and TRBJ1-1; D gene ambiguous. Germline-derived CDR1 and CDR2 are LGHNT and FRNRAP. The CDR3 is 9 amino acids. V was pared by 5 bases and J by 7 bases, with 2 bases between. DNA of the CDR3: TGTGCTAGTGGTCTTGAAGCTTTCTTT. Translated: CASGLEAFF.

The chain uses TRBV7-9 and TRBJ2-5, with D possibly TRBD1 on 6 matching bases. V was clipped by 1 base and J by 5 bases, with 11 bases between them. The V gene's germline CDR1 is SEHNR and CDR2 FQNEAQ (reference sequence). The CDR3 sequence is 14 residues long. The CDR3 nucleotides are TGTGCCAGCAGCTTAGGGGGGCCTGTTGAGACCCAGTACTTC. This sequence encodes CASSLGGPVETQYF.

The rearrangement uses TRBV19 and TRBJ1-3; 7 bases fit TRBD1. From germline, CDR1 is LNHDA and CDR2 SQIVND (reference sequence). The CDR3 is 15 residues long. Losses at the gene ends were 4 bases for V and 2 bases for J; bases not matched to a gene: 5. CDR3: CASSTQTGPGNTIYF. For the CDR3, the DNA is TGTGCCAGTAGTACGCAGACAGGGCCTGGAAACACCATATATTTT.

The chain joins TRBV2 to TRBJ2-1; D gene unclear. This CDR3 region has 15 residues. Per the germline V gene, CDR1 is SNHLY and CDR2 is FYNNEI. Trimming cost V 7 bases and J 0 bases, with 13 bases left between them. The CDR3 sequence: CASTPYPDSYNEQFF. As DNA, the CDR3 is TGTGCCAGCACCCCTTACCCAGACTCCTACAATGAGCAGTTCTTC.

J is TRBJ1-5 and V is TRBV7-2; TRBD1 might be the D (6 bases). The CDR3 has 17 residues. CDR1 and CDR2 (germline): SGHTA, FQGNSA. Between the trimmed V and J ends, which lost 2 bases and 1 base, there was a span of 15 bases. The CDR3 loop reads CASSLYGQTMSNQPQHF. The CDR3, as DNA: TGTGCCAGCAGCTTATATGGACAGACGATGAGCAATCAGCCCCAGCATTTT.

The chain carries TRBV5-6 and TRBJ2-7, with unresolved D. This CDR3 contains 13 residues. Trimming shortened V by 4 bases and J by 7 bases, and 15 bases separated the two germline ends. CDR1 is SGHDT, CDR2 YYEEEE, per germline. The CDR3 nucleotides read TGTGCCAGCAGCCCACCGACCCCCGGGGAGCAGTACTTC. Protein: CASSPPTPGEQYF.

The chain links TRBV19 to TRBJ1-2; the D is unclear. This CDR3 contains 13 residues. V was cut by 2 bases and J by 3 bases, with 7 bases left in between. The germline CDR1 and CDR2 sequences are LNHDA and SQIVND (reference sequence). The CDR3 bases are TGTGCCAGTAGTATAATCGGGGACTATGGCTACACCTTC. It encodes CASSIIGDYGYTF.

The chain is built from TRBV7-3 and TRBJ2-2, with 9 positions matching TRBD2. The J segment lost 0 bases and the V segment lost 5 bases, leaving 7 bases of the junction unmatched. The CDR3 has 17 amino acids. The germline V gene has CDR1 SGHTA and CDR2 FQGTGA. The CDR3 nucleotides are TGTGCCAGCAGCCGGGCTAGCGGGGTACCGAACACCGGGGAGCTGTTTTTT. This sequence encodes CASSRASGVPNTGELFF.

The gene calls are TRBV10-3 and TRBJ2-7, with a weak D call TRBD2 (5 bases). This CDR3 is 11 amino acids long. The V end lost 9 bases, the J end lost 3 bases, and 9 bases lay between the germline ends. Germline CDR1 is ENHRY and CDR2 is SYGVKD. The CDR3 reads CAIRGSYEQYF. CDR3 sequence (DNA): TGTGCCATAAGAGGGAGCTACGAGCAGTACTTC.

The chain combines TRBV4-2 with TRBJ2-1, with TRBD2 matching over 10 bases. From germline, CDR1 is LGHNA and CDR2 YNFKEQ. The CDR3 sequence is 17 residues long. V lost 0 bases to trimming and J lost 9 bases; unmatched junction nucleotides: 11. CDR3 sequence (DNA): TGTGCCAGCAGCCAAGATCGCGGGACTAGCGTCGGTGGTGAGCAGTTCTTC. Translating it yields CASSQDRGTSVGGEQFF.

This chain joins TRBV11-3 and TRBJ2-2; no definite D call. In germline, CDR1 is SGHNT, CDR2 YENEEA. The V and J ends lost 5 bases and 6 bases respectively, with 10 bases between them. This CDR3 region has 13 residues. CDR3 sequence reads: CASSTRSPGELFF. The CDR3 nucleotides are TGTGCCAGCAGCACGCGGAGTCCCGGGGAGCTGTTTTTT.

The rearrangement joins TRBV4-1 to TRBJ1-2, with TRBD1 matching 8 bases. The CDR3 is made up of 15 amino acids. With 1 base clipped from V and 6 bases from J, the junction kept 7 bases outside the gene matches. The V gene's germline CDR1 is MGHRA and CDR2 YSYEKL. The CDR3 region has the DNA TGCGCCAGCAGCCAAGCTCCGGGACAGGTGGATGGCTACACCTTC. Its translation: CASSQAPGQVDGYTF.

The CDR3 DNA follows: TGCAGCGTTGAAGTTTTTTTAGGGAGCACTGAAGCTTTCTTT. Its translation: CSVEVFLGSTEAFF. The chain joins TRBV29-1 to TRBJ1-1, with D unclear. The germline V and J ends were trimmed by 1 base and 4 bases, with 13 bases remaining between them. CDR3 size: 14 residues. In germline, CDR1 is SQVTM, CDR2 ANQGSEA.

The chain recombines TRBV11-3 with TRBJ1-5, with D tentatively TRBD1 (6 bases). Between the trimmed V and J ends, which lost 8 bases and 5 bases, there was a span of 19 bases. The CDR3 loop spans 15 amino acids. Germline V gives CDR1 SGHNT, CDR2 YENEEA. CDR3 sequence reads: CASPPRRRGDQPQHF. CDR3 coding DNA: TGTGCCAGCCCCCCTAGGCGCAGGGGCGATCAGCCCCAGCATTTT.

The rearrangement links TRBV5-5 to TRBJ2-6; the D is unclear. Germline CDR1 reads SGHKS; CDR2 reads YYEKEE (reference sequence). Trimming shortened V by 1 base and J by 4 bases, and 18 bases separated the two germline ends. The CDR3 contains 18 residues. This CDR3 is CASSLTRSLLRGANVLTF. As DNA, the CDR3 is TGTGCCAGCAGCTTGACGAGGTCCCTACTTAGAGGGGCCAACGTCCTGACTTTC.

This clone was observed a few times. The V call is TRBV10-1, the J call TRBJ1-5, with D perhaps TRBD1 (5 bases). V was clipped by 4 bases and J by 1 base, with 5 bases between them. In germline, CDR1 is WNHNN, CDR2 SYGVQD (reference sequence). The length of the CDR3 is 13 residues. Here the CDR3 reads CASSAGSNQPQHF. CDR3 sequence (DNA): TGCGCCAGCAGTGCAGGGAGCAATCAGCCCCAGCATTTT.

This chain joins TRBV6-5 and TRBJ1-5; 9 positions agree with TRBD1. V lost 5 bases, J lost 4 bases, and 3 bases stayed unmatched. In germline, CDR1 is MNHEY, CDR2 SVGAGI. This CDR3 contains 14 residues. In DNA form, the CDR3 reads TGTGCCAGCAGTATGGGACAGGGTAATCAGCCCCAGCATTTT. Translation gives CASSMGQGNQPQHF.

The chain links TRBV19 to TRBJ1-1; 9 nucleotides match TRBD1. The CDR3 extends over 15 amino acids. Germline V CDR1 and CDR2: LNHDA, SQIVND (reference sequence). J lost 0 bases, V lost 7 bases, and 6 bases had no gene match. DNA of the CDR3: TGTGCCAGTACCGTACAGGGGGCCATGAACACTGAAGCTTTCTTT. It codes for CASTVQGAMNTEAFF.